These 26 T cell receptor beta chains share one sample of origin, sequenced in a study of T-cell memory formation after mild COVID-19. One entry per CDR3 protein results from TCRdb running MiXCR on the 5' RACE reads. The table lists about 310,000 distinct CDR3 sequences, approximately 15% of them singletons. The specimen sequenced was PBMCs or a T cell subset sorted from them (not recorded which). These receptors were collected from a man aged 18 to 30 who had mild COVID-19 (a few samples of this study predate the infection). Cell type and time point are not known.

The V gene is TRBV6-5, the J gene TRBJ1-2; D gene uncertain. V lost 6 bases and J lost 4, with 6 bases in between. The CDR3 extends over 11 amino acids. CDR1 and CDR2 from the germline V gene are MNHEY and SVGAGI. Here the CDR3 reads CASSDLYGYTF. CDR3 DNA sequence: TGTGCCAGCAGCGACCTCTATGGCTACACCTTC.

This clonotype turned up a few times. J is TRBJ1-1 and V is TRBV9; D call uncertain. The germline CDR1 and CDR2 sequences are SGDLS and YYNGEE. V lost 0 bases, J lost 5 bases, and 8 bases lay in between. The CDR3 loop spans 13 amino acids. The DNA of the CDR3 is TGTGCCAGCAGCGTAGGTTGGGGAACTGAAGCTTTCTTT. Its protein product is CASSVGWGTEAFF.

CDR3 sequence: CSARAPRWTEAFF. CDR3 nucleotides: TGCAGTGCCCGAGCACCTCGATGGACTGAAGCTTTCTTT. The rearrangement uses TRBV20-1 and TRBJ1-1; D remains unclear. CDR3 length equals 13 residues. Germline V gene sequence: CDR1 DFQATT, CDR2 SNEGSKA (reference sequence). V was pared by 6 bases and J by 5 bases, with 16 bases between.

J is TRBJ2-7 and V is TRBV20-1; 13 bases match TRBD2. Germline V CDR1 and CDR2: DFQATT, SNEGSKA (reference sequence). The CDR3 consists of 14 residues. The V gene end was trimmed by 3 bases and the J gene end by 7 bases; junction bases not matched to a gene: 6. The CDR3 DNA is TGCAGTGCTAGCCGACTAGCGGGGGGCTGGGAGCAGTACTTC. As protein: CSASRLAGGWEQYF.

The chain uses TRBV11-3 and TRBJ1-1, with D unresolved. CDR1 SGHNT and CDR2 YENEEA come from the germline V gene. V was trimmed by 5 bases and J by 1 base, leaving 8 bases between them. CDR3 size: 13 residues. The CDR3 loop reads CASSARRNTEAFF. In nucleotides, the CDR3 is TGTGCCAGCAGCGCCCGCCGGAACACTGAAGCTTTCTTT.

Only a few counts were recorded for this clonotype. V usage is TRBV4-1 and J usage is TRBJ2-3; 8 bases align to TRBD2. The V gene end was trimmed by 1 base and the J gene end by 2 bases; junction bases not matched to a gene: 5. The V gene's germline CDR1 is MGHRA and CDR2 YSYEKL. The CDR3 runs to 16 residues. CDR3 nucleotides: TGCGCCAGCAGCCAAGTCCCTAGCGGGTTCACAGATACGCAGTATTTT. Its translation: CASSQVPSGFTDTQYF.

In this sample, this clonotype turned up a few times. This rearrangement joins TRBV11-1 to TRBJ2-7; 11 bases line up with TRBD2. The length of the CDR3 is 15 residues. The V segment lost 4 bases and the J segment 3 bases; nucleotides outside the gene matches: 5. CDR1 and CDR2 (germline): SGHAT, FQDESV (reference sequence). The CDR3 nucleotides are TGTGCCAGCAGCTCGATCGGACTAGCGGGCTACGAGCAGTACGTC. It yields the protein CASSSIGLAGYEQYV.

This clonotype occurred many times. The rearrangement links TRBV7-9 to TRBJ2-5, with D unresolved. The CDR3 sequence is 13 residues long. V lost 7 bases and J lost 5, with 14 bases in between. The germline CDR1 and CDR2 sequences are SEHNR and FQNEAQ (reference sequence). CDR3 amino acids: CASILGPRETQYF. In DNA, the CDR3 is TGTGCCAGCATTCTCGGCCCCCGGGAGACCCAGTACTTC.

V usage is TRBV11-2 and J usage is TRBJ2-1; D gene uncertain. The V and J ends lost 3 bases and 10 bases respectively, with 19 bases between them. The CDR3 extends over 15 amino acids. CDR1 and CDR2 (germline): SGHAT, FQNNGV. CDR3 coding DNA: TGTGCCAGCAGCTTTGTTTCCACCAGGCCGTGGGAGCAGTTCTTC. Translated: CASSFVSTRPWEQFF.

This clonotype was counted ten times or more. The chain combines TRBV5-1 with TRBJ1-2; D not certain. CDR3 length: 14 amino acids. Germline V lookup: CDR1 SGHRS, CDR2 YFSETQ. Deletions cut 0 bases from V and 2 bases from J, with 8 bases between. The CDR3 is CASSLVQSNYGYTF. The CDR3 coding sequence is TGCGCCAGCAGCTTGGTACAGTCCAACTATGGCTACACCTTC.

The CDR3 loop is CASSLSGRPEKLFF. The CDR3 bases are TGTGCCAGCAGTTTATCCGGACGACCAGAAAAACTGTTTTTT. The chain combines TRBV28 with TRBJ1-4; D is uncertain. The CDR3 has 14 residues. CDR1 is MDHEN and CDR2 is SYDVKM in the germline V gene. The V end lost 1 base, the J end lost 8 bases, and 11 bases lay between the germline ends.

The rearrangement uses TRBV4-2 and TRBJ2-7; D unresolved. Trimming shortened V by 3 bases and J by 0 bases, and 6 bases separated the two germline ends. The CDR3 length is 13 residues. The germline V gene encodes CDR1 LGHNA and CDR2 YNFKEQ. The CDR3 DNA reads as TGTGCCAGCAGCCACGAATACTCCTACGAGCAGTACTTC. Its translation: CASSHEYSYEQYF.

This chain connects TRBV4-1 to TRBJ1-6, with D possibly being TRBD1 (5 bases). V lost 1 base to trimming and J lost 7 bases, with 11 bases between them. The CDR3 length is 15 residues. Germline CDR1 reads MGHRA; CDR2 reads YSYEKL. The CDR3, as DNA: TGCGCCAGCAGCCAAGGGGCAGGGCCAAATTCACCCCTCCACTTT. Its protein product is CASSQGAGPNSPLHF.

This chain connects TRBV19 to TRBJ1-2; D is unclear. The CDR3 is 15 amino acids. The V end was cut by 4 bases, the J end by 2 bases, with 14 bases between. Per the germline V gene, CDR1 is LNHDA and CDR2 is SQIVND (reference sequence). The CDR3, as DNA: TGTGCCAGTAGTACTCAAGGGTCCTTGAACTATGGCTACACCTTC. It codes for CASSTQGSLNYGYTF.

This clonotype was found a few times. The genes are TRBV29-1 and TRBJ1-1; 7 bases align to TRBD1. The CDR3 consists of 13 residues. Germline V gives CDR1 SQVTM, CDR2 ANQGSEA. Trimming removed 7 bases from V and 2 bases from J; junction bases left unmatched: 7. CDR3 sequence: CSAAGTANTEAFF. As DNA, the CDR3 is TGCAGCGCCGCCGGGACAGCCAACACTGAAGCTTTCTTT.

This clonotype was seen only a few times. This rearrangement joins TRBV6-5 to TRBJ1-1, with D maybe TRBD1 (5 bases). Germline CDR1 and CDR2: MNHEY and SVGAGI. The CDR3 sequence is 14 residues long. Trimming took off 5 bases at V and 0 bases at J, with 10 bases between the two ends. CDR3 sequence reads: CASSATEMNTEAFF. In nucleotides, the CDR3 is TGTGCCAGCAGTGCGACAGAAATGAACACTGAAGCTTTCTTT.

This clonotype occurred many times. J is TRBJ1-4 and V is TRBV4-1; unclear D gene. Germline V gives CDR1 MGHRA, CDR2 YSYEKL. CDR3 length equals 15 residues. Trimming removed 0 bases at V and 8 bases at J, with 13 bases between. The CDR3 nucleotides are TGCGCCAGCAGCCAAGAGCGTCTGACTTCGGAAAAACTGTTTTTT. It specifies CASSQERLTSEKLFF.

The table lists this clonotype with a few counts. CDR3 protein: CSVEDPEGSETQYF. CDR3 sequence (DNA): TGCAGCGTTGAAGATCCGGAGGGATCCGAGACCCAGTACTTC. The rearrangement links TRBV29-1 to TRBJ2-5; tentatively, D is TRBD2 (6 bases). This CDR3 region has 14 residues. Trimming left V 0 bases short and J 5 bases short, with 13 bases between. The V gene's germline CDR1 is SQVTM and CDR2 ANQGSEA.

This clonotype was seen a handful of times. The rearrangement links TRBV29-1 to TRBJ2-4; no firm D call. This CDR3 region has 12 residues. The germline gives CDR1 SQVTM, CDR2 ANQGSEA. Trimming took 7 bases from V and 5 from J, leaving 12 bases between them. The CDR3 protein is CSASQSQNIQYF. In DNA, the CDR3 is TGCAGCGCCTCCCAATCCCAAAACATTCAGTACTTC. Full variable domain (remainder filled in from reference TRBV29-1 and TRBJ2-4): SAVISQKPSRDICQRGTSLTIQCQVDSQVTMMFWYRQQPGQSLTLIATANQGSEATYESGFVIDKFPISRPNLTFSTLTVSNMSPEDSSIYLCSASQSQNIQYFGAGTRLSVL.

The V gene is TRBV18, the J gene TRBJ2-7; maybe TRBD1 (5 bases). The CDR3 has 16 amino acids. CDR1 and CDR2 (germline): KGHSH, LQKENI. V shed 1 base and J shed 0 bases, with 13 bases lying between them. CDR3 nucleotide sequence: TGTGCCAGCTCACCACAGGACAACAGTTACTCCTACGAGCAGTACTTC. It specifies CASSPQDNSYSYEQYF.

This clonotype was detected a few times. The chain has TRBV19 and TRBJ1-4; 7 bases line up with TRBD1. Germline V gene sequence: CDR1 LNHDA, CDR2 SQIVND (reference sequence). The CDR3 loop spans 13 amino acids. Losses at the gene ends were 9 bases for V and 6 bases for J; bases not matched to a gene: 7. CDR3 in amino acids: CARNRGRDEKLFF. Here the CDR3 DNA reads TGTGCCAGAAACAGGGGACGGGATGAAAAACTGTTTTTT.

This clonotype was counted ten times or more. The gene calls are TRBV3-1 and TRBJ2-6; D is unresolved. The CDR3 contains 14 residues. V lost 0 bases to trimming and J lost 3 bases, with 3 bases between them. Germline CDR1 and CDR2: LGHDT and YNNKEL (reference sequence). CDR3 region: CASSQDSGANVLTF. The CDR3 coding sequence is TGTGCCAGCAGCCAAGATAGTGGGGCCAACGTCCTGACTTTC.

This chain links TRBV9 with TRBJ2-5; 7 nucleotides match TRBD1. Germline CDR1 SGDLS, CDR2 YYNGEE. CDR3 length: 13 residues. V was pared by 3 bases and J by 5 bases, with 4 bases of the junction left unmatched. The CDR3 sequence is CASSGQGRETQYF. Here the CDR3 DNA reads TGTGCCAGCAGCGGACAGGGCCGGGAGACCCAGTACTTC.

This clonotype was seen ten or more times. The CDR3 DNA reads as TGTGCCAGCAGCTTAGAACAGGGGGGCTCGAGCTCCTACAATGAGCAGTTCTTC. It yields the protein CASSLEQGGSSSYNEQFF. The gene calls are TRBV11-3 and TRBJ2-1; 8 nucleotides match TRBD1. With V trimmed by 0 bases and J by 0 bases, 7 bases remained unmatched. This CDR3 is 18 amino acids long. The V gene's germline CDR1 is SGHNT and CDR2 YENEEA.

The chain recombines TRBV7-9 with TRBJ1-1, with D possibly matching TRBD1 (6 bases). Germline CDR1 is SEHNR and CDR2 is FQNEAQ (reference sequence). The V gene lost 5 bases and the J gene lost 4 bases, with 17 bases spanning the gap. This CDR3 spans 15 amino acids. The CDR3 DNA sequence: TGTGCCAGCAGCACCCGGGACACACCGGGCACTGAAGCTTTCTTT. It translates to CASSTRDTPGTEAFF. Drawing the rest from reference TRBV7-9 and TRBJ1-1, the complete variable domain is DTGVSQNPRHKITKRGQNVTFRCDPISEHNRLYWYRQTLGQGPEFLTYFQNEAQLEKSRLLSDRFSAERPKGSFSTLEIQRTEQGDSAMYLCASSTRDTPGTEAFFGQGTRLTVV.

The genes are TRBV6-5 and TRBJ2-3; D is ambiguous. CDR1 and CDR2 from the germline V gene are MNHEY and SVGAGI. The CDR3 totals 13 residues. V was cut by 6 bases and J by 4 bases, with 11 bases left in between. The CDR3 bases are TGTGCCAGCAGGAGAAAGACGGCAGATACGCAGTATTTT. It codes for CASRRKTADTQYF.